The next 27 T cell receptor beta chains were all read from a single sample in a study of OX40 agonist ivuxolimab in advanced cancers. Only in-frame clones appear in the TCRdb table, and some are missing; sequencing was by immunoSEQ multiplex PCR. The data show approximately 94,000 clones, with 89% seen just once and approximately 0.16% held by the top ten. The specimen comprised CD4+ or CD8+ T cells sorted from blood, sampled in a trial of the OX40 agonist ivuxolimab. The source of these receptors is an adult with an advanced solid tumor such as melanoma, head and neck, liver or kidney cancer.

J is TRBJ2-3 and V is TRBV29-1; D not resolved. V was trimmed by 5 bases and J by 4 bases, leaving 1 base between them. Germline CDR1 reads SQVTM; CDR2 reads ANQGSEA. The CDR3 runs to 9 residues. CDR3 bases: TGCAGCGTTTCAGATACGCAGTATTTT. Its translation is CSVSDTQYF.

This sequence joins TRBV5-1 and TRBJ2-1, with 13 bases that match TRBD2. CDR1 and CDR2 (germline): SGHRS, YFSETQ. V was clipped by 4 bases and J by 2 bases; unmatched bases: 12. The CDR3 sequence is 19 residues long. In DNA form, the CDR3 reads TGCGCCAGCAGCCCCGCCGCGGGACTAGCGGGAACTACCTACAATGAGCAGTTCTTC. Protein: CASSPAAGLAGTTYNEQFF.

The chain has TRBV5-1 and TRBJ1-2; D perhaps matches TRBD1 (6 bases). CDR3 length equals 14 residues. Germline V lookup: CDR1 SGHRS, CDR2 YFSETQ. V was clipped by 4 bases and J by 3 bases, with 13 bases between them. The CDR3 reads CASSHTGSDYGYTF. DNA of the CDR3: TGCGCCAGCAGCCATACAGGGTCGGACTATGGCTACACCTTC.

The chain employs TRBV7-9 and TRBJ2-4; D is possibly TRBD2 (6 bases). The CDR3 has 14 amino acids. Germline-derived CDR1 and CDR2 are SEHNR and FQNEAQ (reference sequence). Deletions cut 3 bases from V and 4 bases from J, with 10 bases between. CDR3 protein: CASSLEGLKNIQYF. CDR3 bases: TGTGCCAGCAGCTTGGAGGGACTGAAAAACATTCAGTACTTC.

In nucleotides, the CDR3 is TGTGCCAGCAGCTTGGTTGGGTTTCGCTCCTACGAGCAGTACTTC. As protein: CASSLVGFRSYEQYF. The chain combines TRBV5-4 with TRBJ2-7, with D uncertain. The V end lost 0 bases, the J end lost 0 bases, and 10 bases lay between the germline ends. Germline CDR1 is SGHNT and CDR2 is YYREEE (reference sequence). The CDR3 length is 15 residues.

This chain joins TRBV20-1 and TRBJ1-2, with D unresolved. The CDR3 is made up of 10 amino acids. Trimming removed 6 bases at V and 7 bases at J, with 9 bases between. Germline V gene data show CDR1 as DFQATT and CDR2 as SNEGSKA (reference sequence). The CDR3 sequence: CSATGFGYTF. The CDR3 DNA is TGCAGTGCCACGGGTTTTGGCTACACCTTC.

This clone was counted between two and nine times. The chain has TRBV19 and TRBJ1-2; D uncertain. CDR3 length: 14 amino acids. CDR1 is LNHDA and CDR2 is SQIVND in the germline V gene (reference sequence). Trimming stripped 4 bases from V and 2 bases from J, with 11 bases between. The CDR3 spells CASSKLGPNYGYTF. CDR3 nucleotide sequence: TGTGCCAGTAGTAAGTTAGGCCCAAACTATGGCTACACCTTC.

The chain uses TRBV28 and TRBJ2-3; maybe TRBD2 (6 bases). Germline V gene sequence: CDR1 MDHEN, CDR2 SYDVKM. V was clipped by 4 bases and J by 2 bases, with 13 bases between them. The CDR3 loop spans 15 amino acids. The CDR3 DNA reads as TGTGCCAGCAGTTCGACTAGGCTTCTCACAGATACGCAGTATTTT. Its protein is CASSSTRLLTDTQYF.

The chain is built from TRBV6-1 and TRBJ2-1, with D perhaps TRBD1 or TRBD2 (7 bases each). Per the germline V gene, CDR1 is MNHNS and CDR2 is SASEGT. This CDR3 has 15 residues. Trimming cost V 6 bases and J 4 bases, with 16 bases left between them. The DNA of the CDR3 is TGTGCCAGCAGCGAAAGCGGGACAGCTTACAATGAGCAGTTCTTC. This codes for CASSESGTAYNEQFF.

The chain recombines TRBV5-4 with TRBJ2-3, with 8 bases aligning to TRBD1. The ends lost 4 bases at V and 5 bases at J; junction bases unmatched: 9. This CDR3 is built from 15 residues. Per the germline V gene, CDR1 is SGHNT and CDR2 is YYREEE (reference sequence). The CDR3 is CASSAGQDPGDTQYF. The CDR3 coding sequence is TGTGCCAGCAGCGCGGGACAGGATCCGGGAGATACGCAGTATTTT.

The chain combines TRBV5-1 with TRBJ2-7, with D possibly being TRBD2 (6 bases). This CDR3 is 14 amino acids long. The V and J ends lost 2 bases and 9 bases respectively, with 18 bases between them. The germline V gene encodes CDR1 SGHRS and CDR2 YFSETQ. The CDR3 is CASSFIREEAVQYF. The CDR3, as DNA: TGCGCCAGCAGCTTTATCAGGGAGGAGGCAGTGCAGTACTTC.

This chain connects TRBV9 to TRBJ2-7; D is ambiguous. Germline loops: CDR1 SGDLS, CDR2 YYNGEE. V was trimmed by 0 bases and J by 1 base, leaving 8 bases between them. The CDR3 consists of 14 residues. The CDR3 spells CASSVDPHSYEQYF. DNA of the CDR3: TGTGCCAGCAGCGTAGACCCGCATTCCTACGAGCAGTACTTC.

The chain links TRBV6-5 to TRBJ2-5; 9 bases align to TRBD1. This CDR3 comprises 15 residues. Trimming cost V 6 bases and J 5 bases; bases outside gene matches: 10. The germline V gene encodes CDR1 MNHEY and CDR2 SVGAGI. This CDR3 reads CASSSIQGAGETQYF. In DNA, the CDR3 is TGTGCCAGCAGCTCGATACAGGGGGCGGGGGAGACCCAGTACTTC.

This chain connects TRBV11-2 to TRBJ2-7; the match to TRBD2 covers 11 bases. The CDR3 consists of 19 residues. Germline-derived CDR1 and CDR2 are SGHAT and FQNNGV. V lost 1 base to trimming and J lost 0 bases; unmatched junction nucleotides: 11. This CDR3 reads CASSLGTSGFILSSYEQYF. The CDR3 DNA is TGTGCCAGCAGCTTAGGGACTAGCGGGTTTATATTAAGCTCCTACGAGCAGTACTTC.

V gene TRBV30 combines with J gene TRBJ2-7; 10 bases fit TRBD1. V lost 0 bases and J lost 6; bases outside the gene matches: 5. CDR3 length: 14 residues. CDR1 is GTSNPN, CDR2 SVGIG, per germline (reference sequence). The CDR3 protein is CAWSVGQGKFEQYF. CDR3 nucleotide sequence: TGTGCCTGGAGTGTGGGACAGGGGAAGTTCGAGCAGTACTTC.

This rearrangement joins TRBV19 to TRBJ1-5, with D perhaps TRBD1 (5 bases). In germline, CDR1 is LNHDA, CDR2 SQIVND (reference sequence). CDR3 length equals 14 residues. V was pared by 3 bases and J by 4 bases, with 10 bases between. CDR3 in amino acids: CASSIPGINQPQHF. The CDR3 DNA reads as TGTGCCAGTAGTATTCCAGGGATTAATCAGCCCCAGCATTTT.

The V gene is TRBV5-1, the J gene TRBJ1-4; D possibly corresponds to TRBD1 (5 bases). Germline V gene data show CDR1 as SGHRS and CDR2 as YFSETQ. The CDR3 spans 14 residues. V shed 0 bases and J shed 10 bases, with 13 bases lying between them. CDR3 DNA: TGCGCCAGCAGCTTGGGACAGTCTGCGGGAAAACTGTTTTTT. Its protein is CASSLGQSAGKLFF.

This rearrangement joins TRBV5-6 to TRBJ1-2, with TRBD1 matching over 10 bases. Germline values: CDR1 SGHDT, CDR2 YYEEEE. Trimming removed 0 bases from V and 4 bases from J; junction bases left unmatched: 3. This CDR3 comprises 15 residues. CDR3 protein: CASSLVGQGGYGYTF. DNA for the CDR3: TGTGCCAGCAGCTTGGTCGGACAGGGGGGCTATGGCTACACCTTC.

This chain joins TRBV29-1 and TRBJ2-3, with TRBD2 matching over 10 bases. Germline CDR1 is SQVTM and CDR2 is ANQGSEA. J gave up 3 bases and V 3 bases, and 6 bases lay outside the gene matches. The CDR3 consists of 15 residues. This CDR3 is CSVDALAGRTDTQYF. CDR3 nucleotide sequence: TGCAGCGTTGACGCACTAGCGGGGAGGACAGATACGCAGTATTTT.

V gene TRBV11-3 combines with J gene TRBJ2-2; no clear D. CDR1 is SGHNT and CDR2 is YENEEA in the germline V gene. The CDR3 sequence is 13 residues long. V shed 2 bases and J shed 8 bases, with 9 bases lying between them. The CDR3 DNA reads TGTGCCAGCAGCTTAAAATTGGCGGGGGAGCTGTTTTTT. This sequence encodes CASSLKLAGELFF. Full variable domain (outside the CDR3, taken from reference TRBV11-3 and TRBJ2-2): EAGVVQSPRYKIIEKKQPVAFWCNPISGHNTLYWYLQNLGQGPELLIRYENEEAVDDSQLPKDRFSAERLKGVDSTLKIQPAELGDSAVYLCASSLKLAGELFFGEGSRLTVL.

The rearrangement links TRBV5-1 to TRBJ1-6; D may be TRBD1 (5 bases). CDR1 is SGHRS and CDR2 is YFSETQ in the germline V gene. V lost 0 bases and J lost 7, with 11 bases in between. CDR3 size: 15 residues. CDR3 residues: CASSLAGQLNSPLHF. The CDR3 DNA sequence: TGCGCCAGCAGCTTGGCGGGGCAGCTAAATTCACCCCTCCACTTT.

V and J are TRBV6-1 and TRBJ2-7, with TRBD2 matching over 12 bases. The CDR3 length is 16 residues. With 4 bases clipped from V and 3 bases from J, the junction kept 7 bases outside the gene matches. CDR1 is MNHNS, CDR2 SASEGT, per germline. CDR3: CASSGGRTSGIYEQYF. CDR3 DNA: TGTGCCAGCAGTGGGGGGAGGACTAGCGGGATCTACGAGCAGTACTTC.

The genes are TRBV18 and TRBJ2-3; tentative D call: TRBD2 (6 bases). Germline V gene data show CDR1 as KGHSH and CDR2 as LQKENI. This CDR3 region has 16 residues. The V end was cut by 0 bases, the J end by 2 bases, with 12 bases between. In DNA, the CDR3 is TGTGCCAGCTCACCACCGAGGGGACTCAACACAGATACGCAGTATTTT. This encodes CASSPPRGLNTDTQYF.

This clone was detected a few times. The chain links TRBV29-1 to TRBJ1-1, with D maybe TRBD1 (6 bases). Trimming stripped 6 bases from V and 4 bases from J, with 15 bases between. Germline V gene lookup returns CDR1 SQVTM and CDR2 ANQGSEA. This CDR3 is 13 amino acids long. CDR3 coding DNA: TGCAGCGTACGCCGGGACACCGGCACTGAAGCTTTCTTT. Its protein is CSVRRDTGTEAFF.

Written as DNA, the CDR3 is TGTGCCAGCAGGCGGACAGGGGGTGGCTACACCTTC. It yields the protein CASRRTGGGYTF. The chain couples TRBV27 to TRBJ1-2, with TRBD1 matching over 10 bases. This CDR3 spans 12 amino acids. Germline V CDR1 and CDR2: MNHEY, SMNVEV (reference sequence). J was trimmed by 7 bases and V by 6 bases; bases with no gene match: 2.

CDR3: CASRLNTEAFF. CDR3 sequence (DNA): TGTGCCAGCAGGTTGAACACTGAAGCTTTCTTT. V gene TRBV6-1 combines with J gene TRBJ1-1; no clear D gene. The CDR3 loop spans 11 amino acids. The V gene's germline CDR1 is MNHNS and CDR2 SASEGT. Deletions cut 6 bases from V and 0 bases from J, with 2 bases between.

This chain joins TRBV19 and TRBJ2-5; a weak D match, TRBD1 (7 bases). V was shortened by 6 bases and J by 6 bases, with 17 bases between the two germline ends. Germline values: CDR1 LNHDA, CDR2 SQIVND (reference sequence). CDR3 length: 14 amino acids. The CDR3: CASRKDRAGQTQYF. The CDR3 nucleotides are TGTGCCAGTAGAAAAGACAGGGCGGGGCAGACCCAGTACTTC.